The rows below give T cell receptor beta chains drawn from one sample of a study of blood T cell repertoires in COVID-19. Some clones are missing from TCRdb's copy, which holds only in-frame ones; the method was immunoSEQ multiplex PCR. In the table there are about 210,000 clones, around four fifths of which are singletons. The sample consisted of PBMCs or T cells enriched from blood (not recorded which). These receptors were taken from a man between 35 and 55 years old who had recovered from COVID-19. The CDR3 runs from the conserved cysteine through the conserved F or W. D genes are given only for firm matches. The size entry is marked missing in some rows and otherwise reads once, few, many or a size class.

cdr3_aa: CASSLGQGRELFF; cdr3_nt: TGTGCCAGCAGCTTAGGACAGGGCAGGGAGCTGTTTTTT; d_call: TRBD1; v_call: TRBV3-1/TRBV3-2; j_call: TRBJ2-2; clone_size: .
cdr3_aa: CASKRSYGYTF; cdr3_nt: TGTGCCAGCAAGCGGTCCTATGGCTACACCTTC; d_call: .; v_call: TRBV2; j_call: TRBJ1-2; clone_size: few
cdr3_aa: CAWRGQGTYEQYF; cdr3_nt: TGTGCCTGGAGGGGACAGGGCACCTACGAGCAGTACTTC; d_call: TRBD1; v_call: TRBV30; j_call: TRBJ2-7; clone_size: .
cdr3_aa: CASSIAAGQSYEQYF; cdr3_nt: TGTGCCAGTAGTATAGCGGCGGGGCAAAGCTACGAGCAGTACTTC; d_call: .; v_call: TRBV19; j_call: TRBJ2-7; clone_size: .
cdr3_aa: CASSSDSRSYNEQFF; cdr3_nt: TGTGCCAGCAGCTCGGACAGCCGGTCCTACAATGAGCAGTTCTTC; d_call: .; v_call: TRBV7-2; j_call: TRBJ2-1; clone_size: .
cdr3_aa: CASSLDRGSSYNSPLHF; cdr3_nt: TGTGCCAGCAGCTTAGACAGGGGAAGCTCCTATAATTCACCCCTCCACTTT; d_call: .; v_call: TRBV11-3; j_call: TRBJ1-6; clone_size: .
cdr3_aa: CASSLIGGYEQYF; cdr3_nt: TGTGCCAGCAGCTTAATAGGGGGATACGAGCAGTACTTC; d_call: .; v_call: TRBV7-9; j_call: TRBJ2-7; clone_size: .
cdr3_aa: CASTAPPAAEGQETQYF; cdr3_nt: TGTGCCAGCACCGCCCCTCCGGCTGCGGAGGGGCAAGAGACCCAGTACTTC; d_call: .; v_call: TRBV21-1; j_call: TRBJ2-5; clone_size: .
cdr3_aa: CASSPSGQPLGDTLGYTF; cdr3_nt: TGTGCCAGCAGCCCCTCCGGACAGCCCCTCGGAGACACTTTGGGCTACACCTTC; d_call: .; v_call: TRBV9; j_call: TRBJ1-2; clone_size: .
cdr3_aa: CAWNQGYQPQHF; cdr3_nt: TGTGCCTGGAACCAGGGGTATCAGCCCCAGCATTTT; d_call: .; v_call: TRBV30; j_call: TRBJ1-5; clone_size: once
cdr3_aa: CASVQGGRHF; cdr3_nt: TGTGCCAGTGTTCAGGGGGGTCGCCACTTT; d_call: TRBD1; v_call: TRBV19; j_call: TRBJ1-6; clone_size: .
cdr3_aa: CASSPRGGQDIQDGYTF; cdr3_nt: TGTGCCAGCTCACCTCGAGGGGGACAGGATATACAGGATGGCTACACCTTC; d_call: TRBD1; v_call: TRBV18; j_call: TRBJ1-2; clone_size: .
cdr3_aa: CASSGDTSTNEKLFF; cdr3_nt: TGTGCCAGCTCAGGGGACACCTCAACTAATGAAAAACTGTTTTTT; d_call: .; v_call: TRBV18; j_call: TRBJ1-4; clone_size: few
cdr3_aa: CASSQQGHSSGANVLTF; cdr3_nt: TGTGCCAGCTCACAGCAGGGACACTCCTCTGGGGCCAACGTCCTGACTTTC; d_call: .; v_call: TRBV18; j_call: TRBJ2-6; clone_size: .
cdr3_aa: CASSLQGVRTEAFF; cdr3_nt: TGTGCCAGCAGTCTACAGGGGGTCAGAACTGAAGCTTTCTTT; d_call: TRBD1; v_call: TRBV7-9; j_call: TRBJ1-1; clone_size: .
cdr3_aa: CATSRDLVGANTEAFF; cdr3_nt: TGTGCCACCAGCAGAGATCTGGTGGGGGCGAACACTGAAGCTTTCTTT; d_call: .; v_call: TRBV15; j_call: TRBJ1-1; clone_size: .
cdr3_aa: CASGLEQYTEAFF; cdr3_nt: TGTGCTAGTGGTTTGGAACAGTACACTGAAGCTTTCTTT; d_call: .; v_call: TRBV12-5; j_call: TRBJ1-1; clone_size: .
cdr3_aa: CASSSTKNIQYF; cdr3_nt: TGTGCCAGCAGCTCAACCAAAAACATTCAGTACTTC; d_call: .; v_call: TRBV5-5; j_call: TRBJ2-4; clone_size: once
cdr3_aa: CASGLVPSTSGSYEQYF; cdr3_nt: TGTGCTAGTGGTTTGGTACCCTCGACTAGCGGGAGTTACGAGCAGTACTTC; d_call: TRBD2; v_call: TRBV12-5; j_call: TRBJ2-7; clone_size: .
cdr3_aa: CASSTPGLVYEQYF; cdr3_nt: TGTGCCAGTAGTACCCCTGGACTAGTCTACGAGCAGTACTTC; d_call: TRBD2; v_call: TRBV19; j_call: TRBJ2-7; clone_size: .
cdr3_aa: CAISETPRGLAEAFF; cdr3_nt: TGTGCCATCAGTGAGACTCCTAGGGGGCTCGCTGAAGCTTTCTTT; d_call: TRBD1; v_call: TRBV10-3; j_call: TRBJ1-1; clone_size: few
cdr3_aa: CASSRGGAEGYTF; cdr3_nt: TGTGCCAGCAGCCGAGGGGGGGCAGAGGGCTACACCTTC; d_call: .; v_call: TRBV7-3; j_call: TRBJ1-2; clone_size: .
cdr3_aa: CASSAILGQGLSGNTIYF; cdr3_nt: TGTGCCAGCTCAGCCATCCTCGGACAGGGACTCTCTGGAAACACCATATATTTT; d_call: TRBD1; v_call: TRBV18; j_call: TRBJ1-3; clone_size: .
cdr3_aa: CASSTAGQLNYGYTF; cdr3_nt: TGTGCCAGCTCGACCGCCGGACAGCTAAACTATGGCTACACCTTC; d_call: .; v_call: TRBV18; j_call: TRBJ1-2; clone_size: .
cdr3_aa: CASSPRHRDGLQFF; cdr3_nt: TGTGCCAGTAGTCCCCGGCACAGGGATGGTCTTCAGTTCTTC; d_call: .; v_call: TRBV19; j_call: TRBJ2-1; clone_size: .
cdr3_aa: CASSPDRGLANTGELFF; cdr3_nt: TGTGCCAGCAGCCCGGACCGGGGACTAGCCAACACCGGGGAGCTGTTTTTT; d_call: TRBD2; v_call: TRBV11-2; j_call: TRBJ2-2; clone_size: once
cdr3_aa: CASSVVGQGAYNEQFF; cdr3_nt: TGTGCCAGCAGCGTAGTTGGACAGGGAGCCTACAATGAGCAGTTCTTC; d_call: TRBD1; v_call: TRBV9; j_call: TRBJ2-1; clone_size: once
cdr3_aa: CASSEMTGWYEQYF; cdr3_nt: TGTGCCAGCAGTGAAATGACAGGGTGGTACGAGCAGTACTTC; d_call: TRBD1; v_call: TRBV6-1; j_call: TRBJ2-7; clone_size: .
cdr3_aa: CASSSGQPHEQYF; cdr3_nt: TGTGCCAGTAGTTCGGGACAGCCCCACGAGCAGTACTTC; d_call: TRBD1; v_call: TRBV19; j_call: TRBJ2-7; clone_size: .
cdr3_aa: CASNRGDLGEFGCSGANVLTF; cdr3_nt: TGTGCCAGCAATCGAGGGGACTTGGGAGAATTTGGTTGCTCTGGGGCCAACGTCCTGACTTTC; d_call: .; v_call: TRBV21-1; j_call: TRBJ2-6; clone_size: few
cdr3_aa: CASSPPGQGAGNQPQHF; cdr3_nt: TGTGCCAGCAGTCCACCGGGACAGGGGGCCGGCAATCAGCCCCAGCATTTT; d_call: TRBD1; v_call: TRBV2; j_call: TRBJ1-5; clone_size: .
cdr3_aa: CASSLVPGGTGELFF; cdr3_nt: TGTGCCAGCAGCTTAGTACCAGGGGGTACCGGGGAGCTGTTTTTT; d_call: TRBD1; v_call: TRBV7-9; j_call: TRBJ2-2; clone_size: .
cdr3_aa: CASSWGLDTQYF; cdr3_nt: TGTGCCAGCAGCTGGGGGCTAGATACGCAGTATTTT; d_call: .; v_call: TRBV7-6; j_call: TRBJ2-3; clone_size: .
cdr3_aa: CASSYSRTQRHQPQHF; cdr3_nt: TGTGCCAGCAGTTACTCTAGGACTCAACGGCATCAGCCCCAGCATTTT; d_call: .; v_call: TRBV6-2/TRBV6-3; j_call: TRBJ1-5; clone_size: .
cdr3_aa: CASSPRQEKLFF; cdr3_nt: TGTGCCAGCTCACCCAGACAGGAAAAACTGTTTTTT; d_call: .; v_call: TRBV18; j_call: TRBJ1-4; clone_size: .
cdr3_aa: CASSSDRPPNTEAFF; cdr3_nt: TGCGCCAGCAGCTCTGACAGACCACCGAACACTGAAGCTTTCTTT; d_call: .; v_call: TRBV5-1; j_call: TRBJ1-1; clone_size: .
cdr3_aa: CASSSTGGSYNEQFF; cdr3_nt: TGTGCCAGCAGCTCTACGGGGGGCTCCTACAATGAGCAGTTCTTC; d_call: TRBD2; v_call: TRBV7-9; j_call: TRBJ2-1; clone_size: few
cdr3_aa: CASSPTGSYEQYF; cdr3_nt: TGTGCCAGCAGTCCTACAGGGTCCTACGAGCAGTACTTC; d_call: .; v_call: TRBV12-3/TRBV12-4; j_call: TRBJ2-7; clone_size: .
cdr3_aa: CASSMMGDSGELFF; cdr3_nt: TGTGCCAGTAGTATGATGGGGGACAGCGGGGAGCTGTTTTTT; d_call: TRBD1; v_call: TRBV19; j_call: TRBJ2-2; clone_size: .
cdr3_aa: CASQLDVTGFGEAFF; cdr3_nt: TGCGCCAGCCAACTAGACGTTACAGGGTTTGGTGAAGCTTTCTTT; d_call: .; v_call: TRBV5-1; j_call: TRBJ1-1; clone_size: .
cdr3_aa: CASSMTALSGNTIYF; cdr3_nt: TGTGCCAGTAGTATGACAGCCCTATCTGGAAACACCATATATTTT; d_call: .; v_call: TRBV19; j_call: TRBJ1-3; clone_size: .
cdr3_aa: CASSLTGNTEAFF; cdr3_nt: TGTGCCAGCAGCTTGACTGGGAACACTGAAGCTTTCTTT; d_call: .; v_call: TRBV5-6; j_call: TRBJ1-1; clone_size: .
cdr3_aa: CASSLGLAGSEQYF; cdr3_nt: TGCGCCAGCAGCTTGGGGCTAGCGGGTAGCGAGCAGTACTTC; d_call: TRBD2; v_call: TRBV5-1; j_call: TRBJ2-7; clone_size: many
cdr3_aa: CASSLELLDTQYF; cdr3_nt: TGCGCCAGCAGCCTCGAGTTATTAGATACGCAGTATTTT; d_call: .; v_call: TRBV5-1; j_call: TRBJ2-3; clone_size: .
cdr3_aa: CASSFRGQLAKNIQYF; cdr3_nt: TGTGCCAGCAGCTTCAGGGGACAATTAGCCAAAAACATTCAGTACTTC; d_call: .; v_call: TRBV11-2; j_call: TRBJ2-4; clone_size: .
cdr3_aa: CASSDSGRIPGELFF; cdr3_nt: TGTGCCAGCAGTGACTCGGGCAGGATACCCGGGGAGCTGTTTTTT; d_call: .; v_call: TRBV6-4; j_call: TRBJ2-2; clone_size: few
cdr3_aa: CASSKCCGGTYNEQFF; cdr3_nt: TGTGCCAGCAGCAAATGCTGCGGGGGTACCTACAATGAGCAGTTCTTC; d_call: .; v_call: TRBV21-1; j_call: TRBJ2-1; clone_size: .